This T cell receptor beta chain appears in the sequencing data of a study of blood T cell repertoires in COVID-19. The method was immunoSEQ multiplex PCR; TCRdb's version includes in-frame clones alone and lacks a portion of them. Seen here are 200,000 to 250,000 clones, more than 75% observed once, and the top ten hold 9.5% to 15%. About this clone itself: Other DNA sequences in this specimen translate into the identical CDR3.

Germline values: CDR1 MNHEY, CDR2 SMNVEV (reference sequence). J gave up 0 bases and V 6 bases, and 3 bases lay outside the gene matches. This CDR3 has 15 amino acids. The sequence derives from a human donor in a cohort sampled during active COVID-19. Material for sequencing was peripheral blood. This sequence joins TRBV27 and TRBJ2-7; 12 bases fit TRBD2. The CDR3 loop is CASSLAGGSSYEQYF. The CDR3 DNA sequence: TGTGCCAGCAGCCTAGCGGGAGGGAGCTCCTACGAGCAGTACTTC.